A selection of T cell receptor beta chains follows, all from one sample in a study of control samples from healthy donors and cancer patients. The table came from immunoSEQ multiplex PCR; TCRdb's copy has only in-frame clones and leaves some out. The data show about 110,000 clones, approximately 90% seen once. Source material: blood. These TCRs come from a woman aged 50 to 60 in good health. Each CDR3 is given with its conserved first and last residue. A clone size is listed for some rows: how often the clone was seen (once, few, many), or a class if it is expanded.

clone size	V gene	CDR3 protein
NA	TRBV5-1	CASSLMAGGGQPQHF
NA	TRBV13	CASSFSTQGAQGYTF
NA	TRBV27	CASTHGGGGYTF
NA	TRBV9	CASSVASGGAIEQFF
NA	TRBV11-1	CASSFEANYGYTF
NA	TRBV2	CASSDHRSGNTIYF
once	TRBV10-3	CAIRRQGGSGNTIYF
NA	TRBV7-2	CASSLVGANTEAFF
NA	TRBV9	CASRANYGYTF
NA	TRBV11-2	CASSFDPGGELFF
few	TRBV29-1	CSVEGHPTMNEQFF
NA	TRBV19	CASSQRGVGRTLTDTQYF